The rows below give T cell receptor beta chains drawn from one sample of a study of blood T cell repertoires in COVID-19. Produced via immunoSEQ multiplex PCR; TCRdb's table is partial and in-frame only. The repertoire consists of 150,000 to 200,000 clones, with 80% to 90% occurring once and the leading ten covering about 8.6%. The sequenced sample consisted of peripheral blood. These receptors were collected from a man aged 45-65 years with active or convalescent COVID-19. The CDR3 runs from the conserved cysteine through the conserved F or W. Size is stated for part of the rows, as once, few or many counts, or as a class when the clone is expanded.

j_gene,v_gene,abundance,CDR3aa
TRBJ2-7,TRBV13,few,CASSLGSSYEQYF
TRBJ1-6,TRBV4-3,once,CASSHEHATGGHNSPLHF
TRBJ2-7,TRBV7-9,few,CASSLAASGSYEQYF
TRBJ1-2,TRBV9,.,CASSVEGDIINGYTF
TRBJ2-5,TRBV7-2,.,CASSLGLAYETQYF
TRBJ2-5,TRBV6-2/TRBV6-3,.,CASSLPSGGGRETQYF
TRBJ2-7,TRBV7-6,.,CASSLAEGQGYEQYF
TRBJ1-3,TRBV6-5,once,CASKYGTGAGNTIYF
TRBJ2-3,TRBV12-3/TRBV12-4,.,CASSLGLAGAYF
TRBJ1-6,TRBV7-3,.,CASSPTGGVGSPLHF
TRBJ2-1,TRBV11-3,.,CASSLKTGEQFF
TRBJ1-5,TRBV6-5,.,CASSTGTGGRQPQHF
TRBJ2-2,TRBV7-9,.,CASSLPTGDLSTGELFF
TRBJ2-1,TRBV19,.,CASKLGGEQFF
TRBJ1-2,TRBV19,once,CASSTRDSRNYGYTF
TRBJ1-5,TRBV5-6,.,CASSLGQGLAQPQHF
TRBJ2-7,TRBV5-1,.,CASSLVQGTYEQYF
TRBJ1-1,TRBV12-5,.,CASGHPGGVNTEAFF
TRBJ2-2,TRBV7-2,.,CASSSPSGGVTGELFF
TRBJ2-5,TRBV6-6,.,CASSYRPTGTQETQYF
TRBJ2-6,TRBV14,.,CASSTGFGANVLTF
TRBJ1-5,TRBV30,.,CAWSGFGGSNQPQHF
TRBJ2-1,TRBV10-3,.,CATGLVGNEQFF
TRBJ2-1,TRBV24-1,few,CATSDSSQREFNEQFF
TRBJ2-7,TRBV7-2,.,CASSAVTSAFDEQYF
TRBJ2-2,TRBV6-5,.,CASSPLRGELFF
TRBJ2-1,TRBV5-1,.,CASSLVQNSYNEQFF
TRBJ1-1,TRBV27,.,CASSSVAENTEAFF
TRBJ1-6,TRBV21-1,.,CAFRTRKALHF
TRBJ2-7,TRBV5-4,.,CASSLKGVYEQYF
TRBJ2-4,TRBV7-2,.,CASSLALGGGGIQYF
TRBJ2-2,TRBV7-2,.,CASSLGRTGWGTGELFF
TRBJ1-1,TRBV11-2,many,CASSGTGAHTEAFF
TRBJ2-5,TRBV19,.,CASSTGVTQYF
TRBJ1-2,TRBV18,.,CASSENQGTKYGYTF
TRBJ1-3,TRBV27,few,CATRGLSSGNTIYF
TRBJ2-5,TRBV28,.,CASSLGGMEETQYF
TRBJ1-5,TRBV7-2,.,CASSLEQASIGNQPQHF
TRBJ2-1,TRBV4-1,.,CASSQEGLAEQFF
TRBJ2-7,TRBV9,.,CASSVEGQVRLSF
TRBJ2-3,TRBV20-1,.,CSASTLAGGADTQYF
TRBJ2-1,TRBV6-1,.,CASSELGVLSYNEQFF
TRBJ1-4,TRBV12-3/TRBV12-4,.,CASSLERNEKLFF
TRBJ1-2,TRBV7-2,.,CASSLGFAGTGNGYTF
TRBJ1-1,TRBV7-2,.,CASSLDLGAAFF
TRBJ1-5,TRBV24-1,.,CATSDLAKPDQPQHF
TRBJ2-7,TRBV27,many,CASSLVGGSSYEQYF
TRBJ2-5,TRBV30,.,CAWRTGGPMPYF
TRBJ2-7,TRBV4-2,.,CASSQDRGTTYEQYF
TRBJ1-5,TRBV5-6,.,CASSIGTGNQPQHF
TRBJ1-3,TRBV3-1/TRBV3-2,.,CASSGGQSRPGHSGNTIYF
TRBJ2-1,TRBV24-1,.,CASRGAGPGEQFF
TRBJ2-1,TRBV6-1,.,CASSEWGRSNEQFF
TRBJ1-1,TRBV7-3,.,CASSLGQGLKAFF
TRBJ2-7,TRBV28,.,CASSPPGQRRHEQYF
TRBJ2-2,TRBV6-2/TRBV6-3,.,CASSYGRLNTGELFF
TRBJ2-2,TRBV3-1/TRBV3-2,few,CASSQELGELFF
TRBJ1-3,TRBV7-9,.,CASSKGTSTGNTIYF
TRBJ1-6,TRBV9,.,CASSAWAGENNSPLHF